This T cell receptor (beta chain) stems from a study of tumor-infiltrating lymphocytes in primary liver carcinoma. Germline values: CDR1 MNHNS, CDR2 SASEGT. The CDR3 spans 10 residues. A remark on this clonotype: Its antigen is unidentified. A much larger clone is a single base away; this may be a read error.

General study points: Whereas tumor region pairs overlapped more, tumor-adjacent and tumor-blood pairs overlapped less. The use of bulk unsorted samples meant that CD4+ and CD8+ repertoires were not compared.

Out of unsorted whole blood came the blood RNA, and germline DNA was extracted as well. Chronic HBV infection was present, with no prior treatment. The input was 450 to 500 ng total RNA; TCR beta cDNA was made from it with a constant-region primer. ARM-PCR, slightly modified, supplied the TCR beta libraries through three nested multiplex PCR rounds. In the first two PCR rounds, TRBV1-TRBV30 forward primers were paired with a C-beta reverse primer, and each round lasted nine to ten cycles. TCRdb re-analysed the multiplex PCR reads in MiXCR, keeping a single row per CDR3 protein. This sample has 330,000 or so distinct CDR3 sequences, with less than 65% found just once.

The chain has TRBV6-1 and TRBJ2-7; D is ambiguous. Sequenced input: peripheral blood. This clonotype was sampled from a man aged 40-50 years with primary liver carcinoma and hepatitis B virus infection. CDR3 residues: CASSLETFRF. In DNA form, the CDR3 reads TGTGCCAGCAGTCTCGAGACGTTCAGATTC.